A single sample gave rise to the 18 T cell receptor beta chains below, sequenced in a study of shared clonotypes between healthy human individuals. TCRdb keeps only in-frame clones here, not all; method: immunoSEQ multiplex PCR. The sample records under 1,900,000 clones, approximately 98.5% being singletons. Sequencing was performed on naive CD4+ T cells sorted from blood. Subset in this sample: CD45RA+ positively selected. These receptor sequences come from a man aged 25-40 years in good health.

The rearrangement uses TRBV5-1 and TRBJ1-4; tentatively, D is TRBD1 (5 bases). CDR1 is SGHRS, CDR2 YFSETQ, per germline. This CDR3 has 15 residues. The germline V and J ends were trimmed by 4 bases and 7 bases, with 17 bases remaining between them. This chain's CDR3 is CASSPTGGATEKLFF. CDR3 DNA sequence: TGCGCCAGCAGCCCCACCGGAGGGGCCACTGAAAAACTGTTTTTT.

DNA for the CDR3: TGCAGCGTAGAACATACAGATACGCAGTATTTT. Encoded protein: CSVEHTDTQYF. The chain recombines TRBV29-1 with TRBJ2-3, with D unclear. V was trimmed by 6 bases and J by 3 bases, leaving 7 bases between them. The CDR3 runs to 11 residues. CDR1 SQVTM and CDR2 ANQGSEA come from the germline V gene.

The chain carries TRBV18 and TRBJ1-1, with D possibly matching TRBD1 (6 bases). Trimming took off 1 base at V and 3 bases at J, with 12 bases between the two ends. The CDR3 is 15 amino acids. Germline V gene sequence: CDR1 KGHSH, CDR2 LQKENI. CDR3 residues: CASSPQGGPDTEAFF. As DNA, the CDR3 is TGTGCCAGCTCACCACAGGGGGGCCCTGACACTGAAGCTTTCTTT.

CDR3 bases: TGTGCCAGCAGTTTATCTTTCCGGACAGGGTCAAACTATGGCTACACCTTC. Its translation: CASSLSFRTGSNYGYTF. This chain connects TRBV28 to TRBJ1-2, with 8 bases lining up with TRBD1. There are 17 residues in the CDR3. CDR1 is MDHEN, CDR2 SYDVKM, per germline. Germline trimming cut 1 base from V and 2 bases from J; bases unmatched to any gene: 9.

The V gene is TRBV28, the J gene TRBJ1-4; 8 bases match TRBD1. CDR3 size: 14 residues. The germline CDR1 and CDR2 sequences are MDHEN and SYDVKM. Trimming took 6 bases from V and 6 from J; bases not matched to a gene: 6. CDR3 in DNA: TGTGCCAGCAGCCCCGGGACAGGTCATGAAAAACTGTTTTTT. Protein sequence: CASSPGTGHEKLFF.

J is TRBJ2-1 and V is TRBV29-1, with a possible D match to TRBD1 (5 bases). The V gene's germline CDR1 is SQVTM and CDR2 ANQGSEA. This CDR3 is built from 12 residues. Trimming left V 0 bases short and J 8 bases short, with 8 bases between. CDR3: CSVEDRADEQFF. DNA for the CDR3: TGCAGCGTTGAAGACAGGGCCGATGAGCAGTTCTTC.

The J gene is TRBJ2-7, the V gene TRBV27; perhaps TRBD2 as D (6 bases). Germline V CDR1 and CDR2: MNHEY, SMNVEV (reference sequence). The length of the CDR3 is 16 residues. V dropped 4 bases and J dropped 6 bases, with 22 bases sitting between them. The CDR3 DNA reads TGTGCCAGCAGTTCCATAGACCCAACCCTGCGGGGCGAGCAGTACTTC. Residues: CASSSIDPTLRGEQYF.

The chain is built from TRBV5-8 and TRBJ2-1; a possible D gene is TRBD1 (7 bases). There are 15 residues in the CDR3. The ends were cut back, 0 bases at V and 3 bases at J, with 10 bases in the middle. The germline V gene has CDR1 SGHTS and CDR2 YDEGEE. The chain's CDR3 is CASSLGRGVYNEQFF. CDR3 DNA sequence: TGTGCCAGCAGCTTGGGCAGGGGGGTCTACAATGAGCAGTTCTTC.

The chain links TRBV7-2 to TRBJ2-1, with 12 bases fitting TRBD2. The germline V gene has CDR1 SGHTA and CDR2 FQGNSA. The CDR3 runs to 20 residues. V shed 0 bases and J 0 bases; nucleotides not matched to a gene: 9. CDR3 in amino acids: CASSLATGLAGGPSYNEQFF. CDR3 coding DNA: TGTGCCAGCAGCTTAGCGACAGGGCTAGCGGGAGGGCCCTCCTACAATGAGCAGTTCTTC.

The CDR3 loop is CASSLRPESYGYTF. The CDR3 bases are TGCGCCAGCAGCTTGCGGCCGGAGAGCTATGGCTACACCTTC. V and J are TRBV5-1 and TRBJ1-2; the D is unclear. Per germline, CDR1 SGHRS and CDR2 YFSETQ. Trimming left V 1 base short and J 4 bases short, with 11 bases between. This CDR3 comprises 14 residues. Supplemented by reference TRBV5-1 and TRBJ1-2, the full variable domain reads KAGVTQTPRYLIKTRGQQVTLSCSPISGHRSVSWYQQTPGQGLQFLFEYFSETQRNKGNFPGRFSGRQFSNSRSEMNVSTLELGDSALYLCASSLRPESYGYTFGSGTRLTVV.

This clone was seen once. V gene TRBV5-6 combines with J gene TRBJ2-7; 9 bases fit TRBD1. The germline V gene has CDR1 SGHDT and CDR2 YYEEEE. The CDR3 has 15 amino acids. The V segment lost 3 bases and the J segment 2 bases; nucleotides outside the gene matches: 6. The CDR3 reads CASSSLDRGTYEQYF. The CDR3 DNA follows: TGTGCCAGCAGCTCCCTAGACAGGGGGACCTACGAGCAGTACTTC.

This chain connects TRBV7-9 to TRBJ1-4; 7 bases agree with TRBD1. V gave up 5 bases and J gave up 3 bases; unmatched junction bases: 6. The germline gives CDR1 SEHNR, CDR2 FQNEAQ (reference sequence). The CDR3 runs 15 residues. CDR3 in DNA: TGTGCCAGCAGCGCCCTGACAGGGCCTAATGAAAAACTGTTTTTT. Translated: CASSALTGPNEKLFF.

The chain employs TRBV5-1 and TRBJ2-6, with 9 bases lining up with TRBD1. This CDR3 contains 18 residues. The germline V gene encodes CDR1 SGHRS and CDR2 YFSETQ. V shed 5 bases, J shed 0 bases, and the junction held 9 bases outside the gene matches. CDR3 nucleotide sequence: TGCGCCAGCAGACTAACCGGGACAGGGTCCTCTGGGGCCAACGTCCTGACTTTC. It specifies CASRLTGTGSSGANVLTF.

The chain couples TRBV4-1 to TRBJ2-2; 12 nucleotides align to TRBD2. V gave up 4 bases and J gave up 8 bases; unmatched junction bases: 11. The CDR3 length is 17 residues. CDR1 is MGHRA, CDR2 YSYEKL, per germline. This CDR3 reads CASSLLRTSGKTGELFF. In nucleotides, the CDR3 is TGCGCCAGCAGCCTCCTTCGGACTAGCGGGAAGACGGGGGAGCTGTTTTTT.

This chain connects TRBV5-1 to TRBJ2-1, with a tentative D call TRBD2 (6 bases). The CDR3 extends over 14 amino acids. Germline CDR1 and CDR2: SGHRS and YFSETQ. Deletions cut 3 bases from V and 3 bases from J, with 10 bases between. CDR3 region: CASSSGEGYNEQFF. CDR3 bases: TGCGCCAGCAGCTCGGGGGAAGGCTACAATGAGCAGTTCTTC.

This chain joins TRBV19 and TRBJ2-7, with a weak D call TRBD1 (6 bases). V was trimmed by 6 bases and J by 7 bases, leaving 16 bases between them. CDR1 and CDR2 (germline): LNHDA, SQIVND (reference sequence). The CDR3 is made up of 13 amino acids. For the CDR3, the DNA is TGTGCCAGTAGCCGGGACACGCAGTGGGAGCAGTACTTC. It encodes CASSRDTQWEQYF.

The chain combines TRBV9 with TRBJ2-5; D perhaps matches TRBD1 (5 bases). Trimming took 2 bases from V and 5 from J, leaving 16 bases between them. The CDR3 has 15 residues. Germline loops: CDR1 SGDLS, CDR2 YYNGEE. CDR3 DNA sequence: TGTGCCAGCAGCGTTCCCCACGGATCAGGGGAGACCCAGTACTTC. This sequence encodes CASSVPHGSGETQYF.

This sequence joins TRBV9 and TRBJ1-1; D gene ambiguous. Germline loops: CDR1 SGDLS, CDR2 YYNGEE. Trimming pared 0 bases from V and 2 bases from J, leaving 8 bases between. CDR3 length equals 14 residues. The CDR3 is CASSVVQSNTEAFF. The CDR3 bases are TGTGCCAGCAGCGTAGTCCAGAGTAACACTGAAGCTTTCTTT.